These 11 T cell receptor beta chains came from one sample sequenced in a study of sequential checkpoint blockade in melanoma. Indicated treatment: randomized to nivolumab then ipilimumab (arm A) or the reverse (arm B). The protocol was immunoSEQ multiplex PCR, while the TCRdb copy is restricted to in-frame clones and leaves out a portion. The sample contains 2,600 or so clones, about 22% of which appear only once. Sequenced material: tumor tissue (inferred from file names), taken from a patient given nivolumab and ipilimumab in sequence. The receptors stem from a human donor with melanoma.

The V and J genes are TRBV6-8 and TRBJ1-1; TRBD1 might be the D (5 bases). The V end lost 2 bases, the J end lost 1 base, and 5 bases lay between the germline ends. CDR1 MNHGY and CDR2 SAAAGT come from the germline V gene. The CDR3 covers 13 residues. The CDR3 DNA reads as TGTGCCAGCAGTTACGGGGGGAACACTGAAGCTTTCTTT. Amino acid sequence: CASSYGGNTEAFF.

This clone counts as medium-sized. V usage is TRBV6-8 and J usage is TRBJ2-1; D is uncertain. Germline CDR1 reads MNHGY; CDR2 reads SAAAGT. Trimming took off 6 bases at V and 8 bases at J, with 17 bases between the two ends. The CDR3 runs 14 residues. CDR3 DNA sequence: TGTGCCAGCAGGATACATGGACCCTTGGATGAGCAGTTCTTC. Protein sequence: CASRIHGPLDEQFF.

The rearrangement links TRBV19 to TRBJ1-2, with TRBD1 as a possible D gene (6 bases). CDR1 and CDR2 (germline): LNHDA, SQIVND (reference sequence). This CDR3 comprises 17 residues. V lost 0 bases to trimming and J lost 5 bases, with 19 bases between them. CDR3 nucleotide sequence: TGTGCCAGTAGTATAGATCTCGGGGCAGGGGCGAGATATGGCTACACCTTC. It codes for CASSIDLGAGARYGYTF.

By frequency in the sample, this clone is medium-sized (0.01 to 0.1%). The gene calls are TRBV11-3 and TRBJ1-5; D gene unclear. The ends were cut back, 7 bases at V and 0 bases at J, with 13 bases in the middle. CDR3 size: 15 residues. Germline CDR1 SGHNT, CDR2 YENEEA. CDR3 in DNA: TGTGCCAGCACCGACGCGGTTCTTAGCAATCAGCCCCAGCATTTT. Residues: CASTDAVLSNQPQHF.

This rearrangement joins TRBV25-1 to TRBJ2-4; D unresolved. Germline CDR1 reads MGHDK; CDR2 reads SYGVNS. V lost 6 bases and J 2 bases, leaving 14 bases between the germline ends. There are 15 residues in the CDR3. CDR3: CASSLDWGTKNIQYF. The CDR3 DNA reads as TGTGCCAGCAGCCTAGACTGGGGAACCAAAAACATTCAGTACTTC.

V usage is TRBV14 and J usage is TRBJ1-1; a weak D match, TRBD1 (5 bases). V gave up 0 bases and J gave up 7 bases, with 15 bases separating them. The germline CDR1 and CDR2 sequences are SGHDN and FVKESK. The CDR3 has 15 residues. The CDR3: CASSQETELQCEAFF. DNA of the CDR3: TGTGCCAGCAGCCAAGAGACAGAACTCCAATGTGAAGCTTTCTTT. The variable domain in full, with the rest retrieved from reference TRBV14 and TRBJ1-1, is EAGVTQFPSHSVIEKGQTVTLRCDPISGHDNLYWYRRVMGKEIKFLLHFVKESKQDESGMPNNRFLAERTGGTYSTLKVQPAELEDSGVYFCASSQETELQCEAFFGQGTRLTVV.

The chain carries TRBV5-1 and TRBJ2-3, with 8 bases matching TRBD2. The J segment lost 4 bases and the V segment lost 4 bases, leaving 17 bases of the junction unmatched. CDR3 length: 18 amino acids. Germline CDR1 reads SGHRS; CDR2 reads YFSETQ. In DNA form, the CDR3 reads TGCGCCAGCAGCGTTGGTGGTTTTGACGGCGGGAGGTCAGATACGCAGTATTTT. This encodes CASSVGGFDGGRSDTQYF. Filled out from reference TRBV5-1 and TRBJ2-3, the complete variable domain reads KAGVTQTPRYLIKTRGQQVTLSCSPISGHRSVSWYQQTPGQGLQFLFEYFSETQRNKGNFPGRFSGRQFSNSRSEMNVSTLELGDSALYLCASSVGGFDGGRSDTQYFGPGTRLTVL.

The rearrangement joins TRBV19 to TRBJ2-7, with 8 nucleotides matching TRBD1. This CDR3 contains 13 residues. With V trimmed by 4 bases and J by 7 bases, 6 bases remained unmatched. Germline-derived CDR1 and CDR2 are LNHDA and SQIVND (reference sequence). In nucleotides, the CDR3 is TGTGCCAGTAGTAGGGGCAGGGGGCAAGAGCAGTACTTC. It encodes CASSRGRGQEQYF.

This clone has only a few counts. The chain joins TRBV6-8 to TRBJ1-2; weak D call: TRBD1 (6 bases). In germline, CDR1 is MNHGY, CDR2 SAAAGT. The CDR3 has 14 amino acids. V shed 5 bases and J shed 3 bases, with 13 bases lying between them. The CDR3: CASSKQKGDYGYTF. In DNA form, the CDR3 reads TGTGCCAGCAGTAAACAAAAGGGGGACTATGGCTACACCTTC.

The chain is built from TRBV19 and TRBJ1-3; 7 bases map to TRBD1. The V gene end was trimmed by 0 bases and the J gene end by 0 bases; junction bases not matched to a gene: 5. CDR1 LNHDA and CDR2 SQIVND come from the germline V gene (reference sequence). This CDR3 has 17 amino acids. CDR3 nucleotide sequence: TGTGCCAGTAGTATAGACCGGACAGGCCGCTCTGGAAACACCATATATTTT. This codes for CASSIDRTGRSGNTIYF. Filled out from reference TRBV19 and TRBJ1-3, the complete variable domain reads DGGITQSPKYLFRKEGQNVTLSCEQNLNHDAMYWYRQDPGQGLRLIYYSQIVNDFQKGDIAEGYSVSREKKESFPLTVTSAQKNPTAFYLCASSIDRTGRSGNTIYFGEGSWLTVV.

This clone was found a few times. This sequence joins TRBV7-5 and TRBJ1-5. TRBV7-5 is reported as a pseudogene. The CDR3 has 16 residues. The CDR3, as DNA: TGTGCCAGCAGCCGGGGGGGGGCCTCGGGCAATCAGCCCCAGCATTTT. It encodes CASSRGGASGNQPQHF.